Each of the 4 T cell receptor beta chains below was sequenced from the same sample in a study of response to subunit inactivated influenza vaccine. One entry per CDR3 protein, called by TCRdb with MiXCR from the RT-PCR reads. The sample gives 500,000 to 600,000 distinct CDR3 sequences, over 9% of which show up once; 11% is in the top ten. The same data also contributed to another study, on T cells expressing NK-cell markers. This second study notes: Libraries used 5'RACE template switching adding universal primer site and UMIs.

This material consisted of PBMCs from blood, taken on the day of vaccination. The receptors were sampled from a man aged 50 or older who received an inactivated influenza vaccine.

This clonotype has only a few counts. The rearrangement uses TRBV24-1 and TRBJ2-2; D may be TRBD1 (6 bases). This CDR3 contains 15 residues. V lost 6 bases and J 2 bases, leaving 12 bases between the germline ends. Germline V gene sequence: CDR1 KGHDR, CDR2 SFDVKD. CDR3 sequence reads: CATSLSQGNTGELFF. The CDR3 DNA sequence: TGTGCCACCAGTTTGTCACAGGGAAACACCGGGGAGCTGTTTTTT.

The rearrangement links TRBV20-1 to TRBJ1-1; 8 nucleotides line up with TRBD1. CDR1 and CDR2 from the germline V gene are DFQATT and SNEGSKA (reference sequence). The CDR3 runs 15 residues. The trim removed 1 base at V and 5 bases at J, leaving 9 bases unmatched. The CDR3 spells CSARGTGGGRTEAFF. CDR3 nucleotides: TGCAGTGCTAGAGGCACAGGGGGAGGAAGAACTGAAGCTTTCTTT.

This clonotype came up a few times. The gene calls are TRBV5-1 and TRBJ2-6; D ambiguous. Trimming took 5 bases from V and 5 from J, leaving 5 bases between them. CDR1 SGHRS and CDR2 YFSETQ come from the germline V gene. The CDR3 is 12 residues long. For the CDR3, the DNA is TGCGCCAGCAGGAGGTGGGCCAACGTCCTGACTTTC. Amino acids: CASRRWANVLTF.

The gene calls are TRBV12-5 and TRBJ2-3, with D perhaps assigned TRBD1 or TRBD2 (5 bases each). The CDR3 is 16 residues long. Germline lookup yields CDR1 LGHNT and CDR2 FRNRAP. Trimming cost V 4 bases and J 1 base, with 15 bases left between them. This CDR3 reads CASGSLFEGRTDTQYF. CDR3 bases: TGTGCTAGTGGTTCCCTATTTGAGGGACGCACAGATACGCAGTATTTT.